This T cell receptor beta chain was retrieved from a study of technical replicates of blood from a handful of donors (dated by TCRdb to about 2017). Inclusive of the bounding cysteine and phenylalanine, the CDR3 is 13 residues long. Only the CDR3 part of the read is kept: 39 bases, read in frame from the first base. In the germline V gene (reference sequence), CDR1 corresponds to GTSNPN and CDR2 to SVGIG. Ends trimmed: V by 3 bases, J by 8 bases; bases unmatched to a gene: 8. Receptor libraries were prepared by the immunoSEQ multiplex PCR assay. TCRdb stores this immuneACCESS table with in-frame sequences only. Part of the clones is absent; in the studies checked, under half of the shortfall reflects unresolved V genes, and no reason is known for the rest. The sample contains under 65,000 clones, 90% to 97% of them found a single time. The ten largest clones represent 0.35% to 0.5% of the sample.

On this clone: Its antigen is still unknown. No qualities accompany the bases; no much larger clone lies one base away.

Sample: T cells isolated from PBMCs. The receptor chain draws on TRBV30 and TRBJ1-2; TRBD1 matches 8 bases in the middle. This TCR derives from a human donor in good health. The CDR3 corresponds to CAWRDRRQGGYTF. The bases are TGTGCCTGGAGGGACCGGAGACAGGGGGGCTACACCTTC.